The rows below give T cell receptor beta chains drawn from one sample of a study of blood T cell repertoires in COVID-19. Sequencing was performed with immunoSEQ multiplex PCR; in TCRdb, only in-frame clones are kept and a portion is missing. The sample lists about 320,000 clones, roughly 83% occurring once. Input material: peripheral blood. The receptor set was obtained from a woman between 45 and 60 years old with acute or convalescent COVID-19. CDR3s include the opening cysteine and the closing phenylalanine or tryptophan. The order of the fields is CDR3 DNA, CDR3 protein, V gene, J gene, D gene, clone size. D genes are given only for firm matches. Expanded clones get a size class; other rows say once, few or many, or leave the size out.

CDR3nt: TGTGCCAGCACCCCAGAGGGAGCGGGCCCGACTGGGGATGAGCAGTTCTTC
CDR3aa: CASTPEGAGPTGDEQFF
v_gene: TRBV7-9
j_gene: TRBJ2-1
d_gene: NA
abundance: NA

CDR3nt: TGCGCCGGATCTCCGGACAGGGGGCGCGTTAATAATGAAAAACTGTTTTTT
CDR3aa: CAGSPDRGRVNNEKLFF
v_gene: TRBV5-1
j_gene: TRBJ1-4
d_gene: TRBD1
abundance: NA

CDR3nt: TGTGCCAGCGAGACAGGGATCGACTATGGCTACACCTTC
CDR3aa: CASETGIDYGYTF
v_gene: TRBV28
j_gene: TRBJ1-2
d_gene: TRBD1
abundance: once

CDR3nt: TGTGCCAGCAGCCAGACTAGCGGCACAGATACGCAGTATTTT
CDR3aa: CASSQTSGTDTQYF
v_gene: TRBV5-6
j_gene: TRBJ2-3
d_gene: TRBD2
abundance: NA

CDR3nt: TGTGCCAGCAGCAAGCACCCGGGTCTACGAAGGCGGAAGGAAAAACTGTTTTTT
CDR3aa: CASSKHPGLRRRKEKLFF
v_gene: TRBV21-1
j_gene: TRBJ1-4
d_gene: NA
abundance: NA

CDR3nt: TGTGCCAGCAGCTTGGGACAGGGGTACACTGAAGCTTTCTTT
CDR3aa: CASSLGQGYTEAFF
v_gene: TRBV7-2
j_gene: TRBJ1-1
d_gene: TRBD1
abundance: NA

CDR3nt: TGTGCCATCAGTGGTGGGGCCCACGAGCAGTACTTC
CDR3aa: CAISGGAHEQYF
v_gene: TRBV10-3
j_gene: TRBJ2-7
d_gene: NA
abundance: NA

CDR3nt: TGTGCCAGCAGTTACGGCAGAGCCAAAAACATTCAGTACTTC
CDR3aa: CASSYGRAKNIQYF
v_gene: TRBV6-5
j_gene: TRBJ2-4
d_gene: NA
abundance: NA

CDR3nt: TGTGCCAGCAGACAGGACGGAAAGGGCAGTGAAGCTTTCTTT
CDR3aa: CASRQDGKGSEAFF
v_gene: TRBV2
j_gene: TRBJ1-1
d_gene: NA
abundance: NA

CDR3nt: TGTGCCAGCTCCCCCCCAGCCCCGGGACAGGGAGGCTACGAGCAGTACTTC
CDR3aa: CASSPPAPGQGGYEQYF
v_gene: TRBV18
j_gene: TRBJ2-7
d_gene: TRBD1
abundance: NA

CDR3nt: TGCGCCAGCAGCCCCACGGCCGGGACTAGCGGGAGGAGGAGTACGGGTGAGCAGTACTTC
CDR3aa: CASSPTAGTSGRRSTGEQYF
v_gene: TRBV4-1
j_gene: TRBJ2-7
d_gene: TRBD2
abundance: few

CDR3nt: TGTGCCAGCAATCAACAGGGTTCCTACGAGCAGTACTTC
CDR3aa: CASNQQGSYEQYF
v_gene: TRBV28
j_gene: TRBJ2-7
d_gene: NA
abundance: NA

CDR3nt: TGTGCCAGCAGTCACACTAGCGGGAGGGCGAATGAGCAGTTCTTC
CDR3aa: CASSHTSGRANEQFF
v_gene: TRBV6-5
j_gene: TRBJ2-1
d_gene: TRBD2
abundance: few

CDR3nt: TGTGCCAGCAGCCAAGTTGGCAGGTCCTACGAGCAGTACTTC
CDR3aa: CASSQVGRSYEQYF
v_gene: TRBV14
j_gene: TRBJ2-7
d_gene: NA
abundance: NA

CDR3nt: TGTGCCAGCTCACCAAGCACAGGGGGATTCTATGGCTACACCTTC
CDR3aa: CASSPSTGGFYGYTF
v_gene: TRBV18
j_gene: TRBJ1-2
d_gene: TRBD1
abundance: NA

CDR3nt: TGTGCCAGCAGCCCAAATACAGGGGGGGACACTGAAGCTTTCTTT
CDR3aa: CASSPNTGGDTEAFF
v_gene: TRBV5-6
j_gene: TRBJ1-1
d_gene: TRBD1
abundance: NA

CDR3nt: TGTGCCAGCAGCCGGGGGGACCGGGGGGATGGCTACACCTTC
CDR3aa: CASSRGDRGDGYTF
v_gene: TRBV5-4
j_gene: TRBJ1-2
d_gene: NA
abundance: few

CDR3nt: TGTGCCAGCAGCGCGGACTATCCGAACACCGGGGAGCTGTTTTTT
CDR3aa: CASSADYPNTGELFF
v_gene: TRBV7-9
j_gene: TRBJ2-2
d_gene: NA
abundance: NA

CDR3nt: TGTGCCAGCAGCTCTACGAGGGGCGGGAGGGCCACTGAGCAGTTCTTC
CDR3aa: CASSSTRGGRATEQFF
v_gene: TRBV11-2
j_gene: TRBJ2-1
d_gene: TRBD2
abundance: NA

CDR3nt: TGTGCCAGCAGCTTAGTGGTGGACAGGGGGGCTGAAGCTTTCTTT
CDR3aa: CASSLVVDRGAEAFF
v_gene: TRBV7-2
j_gene: TRBJ1-1
d_gene: TRBD1
abundance: once

CDR3nt: TGCGCCAGCAGCCAAGACGGGCGGGAGAGGGGAGATACGCAGTATTTT
CDR3aa: CASSQDGRERGDTQYF
v_gene: TRBV4-3
j_gene: TRBJ2-3
d_gene: TRBD2
abundance: once

CDR3nt: TGTGCCAGCAGTTATAGGGACAGGGAACAAAAACTGTTTTTT
CDR3aa: CASSYRDREQKLFF
v_gene: TRBV6-9
j_gene: TRBJ1-4
d_gene: TRBD1
abundance: NA

CDR3nt: TGTGCCTGGAGTACAGGACCGAACACTGAAGCTTTCTTT
CDR3aa: CAWSTGPNTEAFF
v_gene: TRBV30
j_gene: TRBJ1-1
d_gene: NA
abundance: NA

CDR3nt: TGTGCCAGCAGTTTACGACCGCCCCAGCGGGAGGGGTCCTACGAGCAGTACTTC
CDR3aa: CASSLRPPQREGSYEQYF
v_gene: TRBV7-2
j_gene: TRBJ2-7
d_gene: TRBD2
abundance: NA

CDR3nt: TGTGCCAGCAGTTTATATGTGACTCACATGAACACTGAAGCTTTCTTT
CDR3aa: CASSLYVTHMNTEAFF
v_gene: TRBV27
j_gene: TRBJ1-1
d_gene: NA
abundance: NA

CDR3nt: TGTGCCAGCAGTAACGGACAAGTCAATCAGCCCCAGCATTTT
CDR3aa: CASSNGQVNQPQHF
v_gene: TRBV6-5
j_gene: TRBJ1-5
d_gene: NA
abundance: NA

CDR3nt: TGTGCCAGCTCACCACTCGGGAAGGGCTACGAGCAGTACTTC
CDR3aa: CASSPLGKGYEQYF
v_gene: TRBV18
j_gene: TRBJ2-7
d_gene: NA
abundance: many